This paragraph reports one TCR beta chain. The time point: recipient sample about 28 days before transplant, after cytoreduction. The data derive from a study of T cell clonotyping in hematopoietic cell transplantation. Looked up from germline, CDR1 is SGDLS and CDR2 is YYNGEE. The V and J ends lost 0 bases and 0 bases respectively, with 6 bases between them. The CDR3 is 15 amino acids. The method was immunoSEQ multiplex PCR; TCRdb's version includes in-frame clones alone and lacks a portion of them. The sample carries approximately 39,000 clones, 85% to 95% recorded once. The sequence was obtained from a man between 35 and 55 years old with chronic myeloid leukemia. Some clones in this sample may be carry-over from other donors' samples. The rearrangement joins TRBV9 to TRBJ2-2, with no clear D. The sample was peripheral blood mononuclear cells, taken before stem cell transplant. The CDR3 protein is CASSVGASNTGELFF. CDR3 bases: TGTGCCAGCAGCGTAGGGGCGTCGAACACCGGGGAGCTGTTTTTT.